This is a list of T cell receptor beta chains from one sample in a study of neurological immune-mediated disorders. Each CDR3 protein gets one entry after TCRdb re-called the 5' RACE reads with MiXCR. This sample has about 58,000 distinct CDR3 sequences, with 3% to 4% found just once. The sample was PBMCs. These TCRs come from a woman in her sixties or seventies with multiple sclerosis. The CDR3 runs from the conserved cysteine through the conserved F or W. A D gene is named only where the DNA matches it firmly. Not every row has a clone size; where given, it reads once, few, many or a size class.

13	many	TRBV7-2	NA	TRBJ2-7	TGTGCCAGCAGCCTTACGTGGGACAACGAGCAGTACTTC	CASSLTWDNEQYF
13	few	TRBV4-1	NA	TRBJ1-1	TGCGCCAGCAGCCAAGCAGGGGTCTTTGAAGCTTTCTTT	CASSQAGVFEAFF
16	many	TRBV7-3	NA	TRBJ2-1	TGTGCCAGCAGCAGCTACCCCAGGGGCTTAAACAATGAGCAGTTCTTC	CASSSYPRGLNNEQFF
15	many	TRBV7-2	TRBD1	TRBJ1-3	TGTGCCAGCAGCTCCCGAGGGGGCGCTGGAAACACCATATATTTT	CASSSRGGAGNTIYF
13	few	TRBV20-1	TRBD2	TRBJ2-7	TGCAGTGCTATTAGCGGGGGCTCCTACGAGCAGTACTTC	CSAISGGSYEQYF
15	medium-sized	TRBV20-1	TRBD2	TRBJ2-1	TGCAGTGCTGGACTGAGCGGGATGGATTACAATGAGCAGTTCTTC	CSAGLSGMDYNEQFF
15	many	TRBV25-1	NA	TRBJ2-6	TGTGCCAGCAGTGGGAACAGGTATGGGGCCAACGTCCTGACTTTC	CASSGNRYGANVLTF
16	many	TRBV14	TRBD1	TRBJ2-1	TGTGCCAGCAGCCAAGTATGGACAGGGAACTACAATGAGCAGTTCTTC	CASSQVWTGNYNEQFF
14	few	TRBV5-1	NA	TRBJ1-5	TGCGCCAGCAGCTTGGACAGGGAAGGCCAGCCCCAGCATTTT	CASSLDREGQPQHF
18	many	TRBV7-9	TRBD1	TRBJ2-5	TGTGCCAGCAGCTTAGGGAGTTGGGACAGGGGGTCGAGAGAGACCCAGTACTTC	CASSLGSWDRGSRETQYF
16	many	TRBV20-1	NA	TRBJ2-1	TGCAGTGCTAGAGATCCCAGCGGAGGCTCCTACAATGAGCAGTTCTTC	CSARDPSGGSYNEQFF
15	many	TRBV12-3/TRBV12-4	NA	TRBJ2-7	TGTGCCAGCAGTTTAGGGGGTCCAGGAACGAACGAGCAGTACTTC	CASSLGGPGTNEQYF
14	many	TRBV5-1	TRBD1	TRBJ1-2	TGCGCCAGCAGCTTGGACCGGACAGGGGATGGCTACACCTTC	CASSLDRTGDGYTF
13	many	TRBV20-1	NA	TRBJ2-1	TGCAGCTATTTCGGAGGATCCTACAATGAGCAGTTCTTC	CSYFGGSYNEQFF
12	many	TRBV20-1	NA	TRBJ2-7	TGCAGTGCGCACCGGGACTCCTACGAGCAGTACTTC	CSAHRDSYEQYF
16	many	TRBV19	NA	TRBJ1-1	TGTGCCAGTAGTATGCGTGGAAGAGGGCTGAACACTGAAGCTTTCTTT	CASSMRGRGLNTEAFF
13	many	TRBV11-3	NA	TRBJ1-1	TGTGCCAGCAGCTTTGCCCAGGGAACTGAAGCTTTCTTT	CASSFAQGTEAFF
13	few	TRBV14	NA	TRBJ1-4	TGTGCCAGCAGCCAGGGCCTCAATGAAAAACTGTTTTTT	CASSQGLNEKLFF
16	many	TRBV12-3/TRBV12-4	TRBD1	TRBJ2-5	TGTGCCAGCAGTTCCCTAAACAGGGGGTACGCAGAGACCCAGTACTTC	CASSSLNRGYAETQYF
16	many	TRBV5-4	NA	TRBJ1-6	TGTGCCAGCAGCTTTTATCAGGGGACCTATAATTCACCCCTCCACTTT	CASSFYQGTYNSPLHF
16	many	TRBV7-2	TRBD2	TRBJ2-1	TGTGCCAGCAGCCTATCTTTTCGGACTAGGCACAATGAGCAGTTCTTC	CASSLSFRTRHNEQFF
13	many	TRBV7-9	NA	TRBJ2-1	TGTGCCAGCAGCTATGGTTGGGGACGAGAGCAGTTCTTC	CASSYGWGREQFF
16	many	TRBV9	NA	TRBJ2-3	TGTGCCAGCAGCGTAACCGGGACAACGTACACAGATACGCAGTATTTT	CASSVTGTTYTDTQYF
13	many	TRBV7-2	NA	TRBJ1-4	TGTGCCAGCAGCCGGGGGTCTAATGAAAAACTGTTTTTT	CASSRGSNEKLFF
15	many	TRBV5-1	NA	TRBJ2-3	TGCGCCAGCAGCTTGGCCGGGCCCTTCACAGATACGCAGTATTTT	CASSLAGPFTDTQYF
13	many	TRBV6-5	TRBD1	TRBJ1-1	TGTGCCAGCAGTTACTCGGAGGGACAGGGGGCTTTCTTT	CASSYSEGQGAFF
13	many	TRBV29-1	NA	TRBJ2-5	TGCAGCGTTGAACGGCTAGATAAGGTGACCCAGTACTTC	CSVERLDKVTQYF
12	many	TRBV6-6	TRBD2	TRBJ2-1	TGTGCCAGCCTGCTGACTAGCGGGAGACAGTTCTTC	CASLLTSGRQFF
16	many	TRBV5-1	TRBD1	TRBJ2-2	TGCGCCAGCAGCTTGGGGATGGGACAGCACACCGGGGAGCTGTTTTTT	CASSLGMGQHTGELFF
14	many	TRBV20-1	NA	TRBJ1-5	TGCAGTGCTAGTGCGGGGCCTAGCAATCAGCCCCAGCATTTT	CSASAGPSNQPQHF
15	many	TRBV5-5	TRBD1	TRBJ2-3	TGTGCCAGCAGCTTTGGGACAGGGAATTGGGATACGCAGTATTTT	CASSFGTGNWDTQYF
16	many	TRBV20-1	TRBD1	TRBJ1-5	TGCAGTGCTAGACCGTCTCGACAGGGTGGCAATCAGCCCCAGCATTTT	CSARPSRQGGNQPQHF
15	many	TRBV5-1	NA	TRBJ2-7	TGCGCCAGCAGCTCCCTTCATCCGGGGACCTACGAGCAGTACTTC	CASSSLHPGTYEQYF
16	many	TRBV20-1	TRBD2	TRBJ2-7	TGCAGTGCTAGAGGGGCCGTGGCGGGAGGGCCCTACGAGCAGTACTTC	CSARGAVAGGPYEQYF
14	few	TRBV19	TRBD1	TRBJ2-5	TGTGCCACCCACCCGGGACAGGGGCCGGAGACCCAGTACTTC	CATHPGQGPETQYF
15	many	TRBV6-6	NA	TRBJ1-1	TGTGCCAGCCTGACCAGCGACAGGCCGTACACTGAAGCTTTCTTT	CASLTSDRPYTEAFF
13	many	TRBV6-2/TRBV6-3	NA	TRBJ2-5	TGTGCCAGCAGTCAGGGGACTGCAGAGACCCAGTACTTC	CASSQGTAETQYF
15	many	TRBV5-1	TRBD1	TRBJ2-7	TGCGCCAGCAGCCTTGGACAGGGGGGAAGATACGAGCAGTACTTC	CASSLGQGGRYEQYF
16	many	TRBV2	TRBD2	TRBJ2-7	TGTGCCAGCATACTCGGACTAGCGGGAGAATCCTACGAGCAGTACTTC	CASILGLAGESYEQYF
13	many	TRBV7-2	NA	TRBJ1-2	TGTGCCACCGTACTAGGGGGTACCAATGGCTACACCTTC	CATVLGGTNGYTF
16	many	TRBV4-3	TRBD1	TRBJ2-1	TGCGCCAGCAGCCATGTATGGGGGACAGCAAACAATGAGCAGTTCTTC	CASSHVWGTANNEQFF
16	many	TRBV4-1	TRBD1	TRBJ2-7	TGCGCCAGCAGCCAAGATTACAGGGGGAATCTTTACGAGCAGTACTTC	CASSQDYRGNLYEQYF
12	many	TRBV24-1	NA	TRBJ2-1	TGTGCCACCAGTGACCAGGACAATGAGCAGTTCTTC	CATSDQDNEQFF
16	many	TRBV5-1	NA	TRBJ2-3	TGCGCCAGCAGCTTCGACCCAGCACCGAGCACAGATACGCAGTATTTT	CASSFDPAPSTDTQYF
12	many	TRBV5-1	NA	TRBJ2-3	TGCGCCAGCAGCTCCGCCGGGGATACGCAGTATTTT	CASSSAGDTQYF
16	many	TRBV4-2	TRBD1	TRBJ1-3	TGTGCCAGCAGCAGGGGACAGGCGAGCTCTGGAAACACCATATATTTT	CASSRGQASSGNTIYF
15	NA	TRBV20-1	TRBD1	TRBJ2-7	TGCAGTGCTACCCCTCCGGGGACAGGGCGGAGCGAGCAGTACTTC	CSATPPGTGRSEQYF
13	many	TRBV20-1	NA	TRBJ1-5	TGCAGTGCTAGAGAGAAGGGGAATCAGCCCCAGCATTTT	CSAREKGNQPQHF
17	many	TRBV10-3	TRBD2	TRBJ2-3	TGTGCCATCAGTGAGACCTGGCTAGCGGGGGTTACAGATACGCAGTATTTT	CAISETWLAGVTDTQYF
15	many	TRBV9	NA	TRBJ1-4	TGTGCCAGCAGCGTAGCACCGGAAACTAATGAAAAACTGTTTTTT	CASSVAPETNEKLFF
13	many	TRBV27	NA	TRBJ2-5	TGTGCCAGCAGTCACGAAGGTCGGGGCCAACAGTACTTC	CASSHEGRGQQYF
17	many	TRBV20-1	NA	TRBJ2-5	TGCAGTGCTAGAGAATTAAGGCCTTCATTGGGACAAGAGACCCAGTACTTC	CSARELRPSLGQETQYF